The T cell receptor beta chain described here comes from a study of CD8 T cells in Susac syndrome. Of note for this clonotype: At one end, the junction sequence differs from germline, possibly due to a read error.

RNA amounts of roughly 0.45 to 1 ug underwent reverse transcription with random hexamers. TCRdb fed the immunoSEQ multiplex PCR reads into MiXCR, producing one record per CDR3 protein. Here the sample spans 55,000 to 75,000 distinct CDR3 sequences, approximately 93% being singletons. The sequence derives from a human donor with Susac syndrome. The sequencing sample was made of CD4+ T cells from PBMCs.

As DNA, the CDR3 is TGTGCTAGCAGCCCCGGGACTGAGAACACCGGGGAGCTGTTTTTT. It translates to CASSPGTENTGELFF. The rearrangement links TRBV7-7 to TRBJ2-2; D is perhaps TRBD2 (6 bases). Germline V gives CDR1 SSHAT, CDR2 FNYEAQ (reference sequence). The CDR3 loop spans 15 amino acids.